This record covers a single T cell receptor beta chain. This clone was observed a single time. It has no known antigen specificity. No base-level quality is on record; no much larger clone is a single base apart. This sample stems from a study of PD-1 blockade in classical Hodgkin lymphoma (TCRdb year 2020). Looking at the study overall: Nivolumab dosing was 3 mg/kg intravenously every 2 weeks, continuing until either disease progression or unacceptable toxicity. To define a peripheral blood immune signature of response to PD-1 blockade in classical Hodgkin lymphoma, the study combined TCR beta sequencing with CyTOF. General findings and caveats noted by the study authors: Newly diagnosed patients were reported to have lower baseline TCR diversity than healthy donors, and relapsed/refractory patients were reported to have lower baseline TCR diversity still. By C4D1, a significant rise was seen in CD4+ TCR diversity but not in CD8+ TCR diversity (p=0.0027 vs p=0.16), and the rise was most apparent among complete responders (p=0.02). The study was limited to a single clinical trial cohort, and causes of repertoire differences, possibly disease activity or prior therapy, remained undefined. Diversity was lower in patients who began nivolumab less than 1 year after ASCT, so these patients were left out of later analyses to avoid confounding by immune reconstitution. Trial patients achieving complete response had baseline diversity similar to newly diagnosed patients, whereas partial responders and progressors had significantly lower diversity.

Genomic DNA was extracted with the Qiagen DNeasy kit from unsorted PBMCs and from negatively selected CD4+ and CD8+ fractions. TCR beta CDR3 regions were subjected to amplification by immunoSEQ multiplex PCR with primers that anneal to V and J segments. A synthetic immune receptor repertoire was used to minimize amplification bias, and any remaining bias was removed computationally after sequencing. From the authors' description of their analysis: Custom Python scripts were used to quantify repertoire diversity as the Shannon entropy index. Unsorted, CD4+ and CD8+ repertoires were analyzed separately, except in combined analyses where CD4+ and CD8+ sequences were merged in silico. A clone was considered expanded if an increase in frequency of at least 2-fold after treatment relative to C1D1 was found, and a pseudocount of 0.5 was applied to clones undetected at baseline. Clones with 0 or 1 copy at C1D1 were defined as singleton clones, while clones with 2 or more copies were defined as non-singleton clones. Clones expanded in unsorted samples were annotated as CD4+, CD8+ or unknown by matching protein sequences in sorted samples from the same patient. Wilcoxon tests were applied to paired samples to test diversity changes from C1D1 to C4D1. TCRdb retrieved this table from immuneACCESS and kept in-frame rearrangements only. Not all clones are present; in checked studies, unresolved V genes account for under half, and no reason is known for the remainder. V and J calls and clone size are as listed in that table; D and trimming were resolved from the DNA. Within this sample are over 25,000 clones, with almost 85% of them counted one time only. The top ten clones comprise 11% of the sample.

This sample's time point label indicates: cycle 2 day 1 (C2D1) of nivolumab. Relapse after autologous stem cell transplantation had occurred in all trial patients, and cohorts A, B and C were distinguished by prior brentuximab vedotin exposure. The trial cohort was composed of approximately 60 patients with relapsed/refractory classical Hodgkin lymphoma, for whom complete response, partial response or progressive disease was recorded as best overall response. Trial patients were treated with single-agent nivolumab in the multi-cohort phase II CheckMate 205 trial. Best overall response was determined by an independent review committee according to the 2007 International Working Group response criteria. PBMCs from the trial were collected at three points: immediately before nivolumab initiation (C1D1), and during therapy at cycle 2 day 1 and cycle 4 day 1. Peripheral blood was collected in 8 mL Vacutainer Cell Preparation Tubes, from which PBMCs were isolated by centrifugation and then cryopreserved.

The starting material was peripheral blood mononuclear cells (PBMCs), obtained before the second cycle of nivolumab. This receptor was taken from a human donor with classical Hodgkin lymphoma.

Here the CDR3 is given as CASSSTGGEQYF. The bases read TGTGCCAGCAGCTCGACAGGGGGCGAGCAGTACTTC. Recombination connected TRBV5-4 to TRBJ2-7; TRBD1 lines up with 9 middle nucleotides. The CDR3 goes from the cysteine to the phenylalanine over 12 residues. Here the CDR3 DNA is all that survives: 36 bases in frame from base 1. From the germline V gene (reference sequence), CDR1 is SGHNT and CDR2 is YYREEE. V and J are trimmed by 3 bases and 6 bases, and the gene matches miss 1 base of the junction. When the CDR3 is completed using the reference TRBV5-4 and TRBJ2-7 genes on either side, the full variable domain is ETGVTQSPTHLIKTRGQQVTLRCSSQSGHNTVSWYQQALGQGPQFIFQYYREEENGRGNFPPRFSGLQFPNYSSELNVNALELDDSALYLCASSSTGGEQYFGPGTRLTVT.